These 26 T cell receptor beta chains came from one sample sequenced in a study of OX40 agonist ivuxolimab in advanced cancers. Using immunoSEQ multiplex PCR, the repertoire was profiled, and TCRdb retains in-frame clones only, with some absent. The profile covers about 65,000 clones, with about nine tenths appearing a single time and 1.1% taken by the ten largest. This specimen consisted of CD4+ or CD8+ T cells sorted from blood, obtained in a trial of the OX40 agonist ivuxolimab. These receptors were taken from an adult with an advanced solid tumor such as melanoma, head and neck, liver or kidney cancer.

This chain connects TRBV19 to TRBJ1-1; tentative D call: TRBD1 (6 bases). CDR3 length: 12 residues. Germline V gene sequence: CDR1 LNHDA, CDR2 SQIVND (reference sequence). The V gene lost 5 bases and the J gene lost 5 bases, with 9 bases spanning the gap. The CDR3 coding sequence is TGTGCCAGTAGTGGACAGAGGACTGAAGCTTTCTTT. Protein product: CASSGQRTEAFF. The whole variable domain, remainder taken from reference TRBV19 and TRBJ1-1, is DGGITQSPKYLFRKEGQNVTLSCEQNLNHDAMYWYRQDPGQGLRLIYYSQIVNDFQKGDIAEGYSVSREKKESFPLTVTSAQKNPTAFYLCASSGQRTEAFFGQGTRLTVV.

This CDR3 reads CASSRTGTPYEQYF. CDR3 sequence (DNA): TGTGCCAGCAGCCGGACAGGGACCCCCTACGAGCAGTACTTC. This chain joins TRBV5-4 and TRBJ2-7; 8 nucleotides match TRBD1. Germline lookup yields CDR1 SGHNT and CDR2 YYREEE (reference sequence). The CDR3 is 14 residues long. J gave up 2 bases and V 4 bases, and 5 bases lay outside the gene matches.

This clone was observed once. V gene TRBV10-2 combines with J gene TRBJ2-2, with TRBD1 identical over 8 bases. The trim removed 6 bases at V and 4 bases at J, leaving 13 bases unmatched. CDR1 WSHSY and CDR2 SAAADI come from the germline V gene. There are 17 residues in the CDR3. The DNA of the CDR3 is TGCGCCAGCAGGGGGGAACCGGGACAGGCACGCACCGGGGAGCTGTTTTTT. Translating it yields CASRGEPGQARTGELFF.

This chain connects TRBV5-5 to TRBJ2-7, with a weak D call TRBD1 (6 bases). The CDR3 extends over 13 amino acids. Germline V CDR1 and CDR2: SGHKS, YYEKEE (reference sequence). V lost 1 base to trimming and J lost 6 bases, with 11 bases between them. The CDR3 protein is CASSLTGRSEQYF. The CDR3, as DNA: TGTGCCAGCAGCTTGACAGGGAGAAGCGAGCAGTACTTC.

The V call is TRBV4-2, the J call TRBJ2-7, with a tentative D call TRBD1 (6 bases). This CDR3 region has 14 residues. The V gene lost 1 base and the J gene lost 3 bases, with 10 bases spanning the gap. Germline CDR1 LGHNA, CDR2 YNFKEQ. CDR3 DNA sequence: TGTGCCAGCAGCCAAGGCTCAGGGGACTACGAGCAGTACTTC. Its protein is CASSQGSGDYEQYF.

The table lists this clone with a few counts. The rearrangement links TRBV7-8 to TRBJ2-7, with 12 bases fitting TRBD2. From germline, CDR1 is SGHVS and CDR2 FQNEAQ. The J segment lost 5 bases and the V segment lost 5 bases, leaving 7 bases of the junction unmatched. This CDR3 is built from 15 residues. The CDR3, as DNA: TGTGCCAGCAGCACCTCTAGCGGGGGGGCCCACGAGCAGTACTTC. Amino acids: CASSTSSGGAHEQYF.

This rearrangement joins TRBV5-1 to TRBJ2-5; 7 bases fit TRBD2. Germline V gene data show CDR1 as SGHRS and CDR2 as YFSETQ. CDR3 length: 16 residues. With V trimmed by 0 bases and J by 2 bases, 7 bases remained unmatched. CDR3 loop: CASSLGPGGGQETQYF. CDR3 DNA sequence: TGCGCCAGCAGCTTGGGACCGGGGGGAGGTCAAGAGACCCAGTACTTC.

V and J are TRBV6-1 and TRBJ1-2, with TRBD1 identical over 8 bases. Germline-derived CDR1 and CDR2 are MNHNS and SASEGT. CDR3 length: 16 amino acids. Trimming at V came to 3 bases and at J to 4 bases, leaving 10 bases not matched to a gene. Here the CDR3 reads CASSDGRGPGPYGYTF. The CDR3 nucleotides read TGTGCCAGCAGTGACGGCAGGGGGCCTGGTCCCTATGGCTACACCTTC.

The V call is TRBV5-8, the J call TRBJ2-3, with no clear D. Trimming stripped 1 base from V and 2 bases from J, with 8 bases between. The germline gives CDR1 SGHTS, CDR2 YDEGEE. The CDR3 covers 14 residues. The CDR3 bases are TGTGCCAGCAGCTTGAGTCCTCACACAGATACGCAGTATTTT. This gives the protein CASSLSPHTDTQYF.

CDR3 coding DNA: TGTGCCAGCAGCGGACAGGACCAAGAGACCCAGTACTTC. Encoded protein: CASSGQDQETQYF. This chain joins TRBV6-1 and TRBJ2-5, with 7 nucleotides matching TRBD1. The CDR3 spans 13 residues. Trimming cost V 6 bases and J 0 bases; bases outside gene matches: 1. Germline CDR1 reads MNHNS; CDR2 reads SASEGT.

This chain connects TRBV6-5 to TRBJ2-3; 9 bases match TRBD1. This CDR3 spans 14 amino acids. After removal of 6 bases from V and 1 base from J, the junction contained 2 bases not matched to a gene. CDR1 and CDR2 (germline): MNHEY, SVGAGI. The CDR3 nucleotides are TGTGCCAGCAGAGACAGGGGGGGCACAGATACGCAGTATTTT. The encoded protein is CASRDRGGTDTQYF.

The chain combines TRBV5-4 with TRBJ1-2; a possible D gene is TRBD1 (5 bases). V was trimmed by 1 base and J by 2 bases, leaving 12 bases between them. The CDR3 sequence is 15 residues long. Germline V gene data show CDR1 as SGHNT and CDR2 as YYREEE (reference sequence). CDR3 DNA: TGTGCCAGCAGCTTGATGGGGCCTCAAAACTATGGCTACACCTTC. It encodes CASSLMGPQNYGYTF.

The chain carries TRBV5-5 and TRBJ2-5, with 7 bases lining up with TRBD2. The ends lost 2 bases at V and 0 bases at J; junction bases unmatched: 4. The germline CDR1 and CDR2 sequences are SGHKS and YYEKEE (reference sequence). CDR3 length: 15 amino acids. The CDR3 sequence: CASSLAGQDQETQYF. CDR3 bases: TGTGCCAGCAGCTTAGCGGGGCAAGACCAAGAGACCCAGTACTTC.

This chain joins TRBV5-1 and TRBJ2-7; TRBD1 matches 10 bases. Unmatched junction bases numbered 3, after V lost 1 base and J lost 2 bases. Germline V CDR1 and CDR2: SGHRS, YFSETQ. The CDR3 contains 15 residues. CDR3 protein: CASSLLGTGAYEQYF. The CDR3 DNA sequence: TGCGCCAGCAGCTTGCTCGGGACAGGGGCCTACGAGCAGTACTTC.

CDR3 DNA: TGTGCCAGCCAAGTAGCGGGGGCCTACAATGAGCAGTTCTTC. This codes for CASQVAGAYNEQFF. V and J are TRBV6-5 and TRBJ2-1, with TRBD2 identical over 9 bases. The V gene end was trimmed by 8 bases and the J gene end by 2 bases; junction bases not matched to a gene: 4. Germline V CDR1 and CDR2: MNHEY, SVGAGI. The CDR3 contains 14 residues.

V usage is TRBV5-1 and J usage is TRBJ2-3; 8 bases match TRBD2. This CDR3 is built from 15 residues. The V segment lost 3 bases and the J segment 0 bases; nucleotides outside the gene matches: 3. Germline values: CDR1 SGHRS, CDR2 YFSETQ. Here the CDR3 reads CASSSGGSSTDTQYF. The CDR3 DNA reads TGCGCCAGCAGCTCGGGAGGGTCAAGCACAGATACGCAGTATTTT.

The V gene is TRBV18, the J gene TRBJ2-5; D call uncertain. Per germline, CDR1 KGHSH and CDR2 LQKENI. V was trimmed by 3 bases and J by 9 bases, leaving 14 bases between them. The CDR3 runs to 13 residues. CDR3 DNA sequence: TGTGCCAGCTCACCGGGTGGGGAATGGGCCCAGTACTTC. This gives the protein CASSPGGEWAQYF.

The chain couples TRBV7-2 to TRBJ2-7; TRBD2 agrees at 7 bases. The V segment lost 5 bases and the J segment 12 bases; nucleotides outside the gene matches: 10. The CDR3 extends over 12 amino acids. Per the germline V gene, CDR1 is SGHTA and CDR2 is FQGNSA. In DNA form, the CDR3 reads TGTGCCAGCAGCGAGTTGGGGGGGATGTTGTACTTC. This codes for CASSELGGMLYF.

The chain recombines TRBV2 with TRBJ1-2, with D uncertain. CDR1 and CDR2 from the germline V gene are SNHLY and FYNNEI. Trimming removed 4 bases from V and 3 bases from J, with 9 bases in between. This CDR3 has 13 residues. The CDR3 DNA is TGTGCCAGCAGTGTTAGGAGGGACTATGGCTACACCTTC. Translation gives CASSVRRDYGYTF.

The V call is TRBV18, the J call TRBJ2-2; D call uncertain. This CDR3 contains 12 residues. CDR1 and CDR2 (germline): KGHSH, LQKENI. Trimming shortened V by 2 bases and J by 7 bases, and 5 bases separated the two germline ends. The CDR3 loop is CASSPFGGELFF. The CDR3 DNA reads as TGTGCCAGCTCACCATTCGGCGGGGAGCTGTTTTTT.

The V and J genes are TRBV7-9 and TRBJ1-1, with D possibly TRBD1 on 6 matching bases. Germline-derived CDR1 and CDR2 are SEHNR and FQNEAQ (reference sequence). This CDR3 is 16 amino acids long. Trimming stripped 7 bases from V and 4 bases from J, with 22 bases between. The CDR3 spells CASTPPSRGVSTEAFF. The CDR3 coding sequence is TGTGCCAGCACGCCCCCTAGCAGGGGTGTGAGCACTGAAGCTTTCTTT.

The rearrangement uses TRBV5-4 and TRBJ1-1; 7 bases line up with TRBD1. Germline-derived CDR1 and CDR2 are SGHNT and YYREEE (reference sequence). The CDR3 length is 14 residues. Germline trimming cut 4 bases from V and 3 bases from J; bases unmatched to any gene: 6. CDR3 sequence: CASSRRDRDTEAFF. CDR3 nucleotide sequence: TGTGCCAGCAGCCGCAGAGACAGGGACACTGAAGCTTTCTTT.

The chain recombines TRBV2 with TRBJ2-5, with D unresolved. The CDR3 length is 13 residues. Trimming shortened V by 5 bases and J by 1 base, and 8 bases separated the two germline ends. Germline V gene lookup returns CDR1 SNHLY and CDR2 FYNNEI. This chain's CDR3 is CASSMEVQETQYF. For the CDR3, the DNA is TGTGCCAGCAGTATGGAAGTCCAAGAGACCCAGTACTTC.

The gene calls are TRBV10-3 and TRBJ1-5; D uncertain. V was clipped by 2 bases and J by 0 bases, with 2 bases between them. This CDR3 has 13 residues. Germline values: CDR1 ENHRY, CDR2 SYGVKD. The CDR3 protein is CAISENSNQPQHF. The CDR3 coding sequence is TGTGCCATCAGTGAGAATAGCAATCAGCCCCAGCATTTT.

This chain connects TRBV6-1 to TRBJ2-3; D ambiguous. CDR1 and CDR2 (germline): MNHNS, SASEGT. Trimming stripped 7 bases from V and 7 bases from J, with 9 bases between. This CDR3 spans 11 amino acids. The CDR3 DNA is TGTGCCAGCAATCAGATTTATACGCAGTATTTT. Translated, it gives CASNQIYTQYF.

The V call is TRBV6-1, the J call TRBJ2-7; 9 positions agree with TRBD2. CDR1 is MNHNS and CDR2 is SASEGT in the germline V gene. V lost 3 bases to trimming and J lost 6 bases; unmatched junction nucleotides: 15. This CDR3 spans 17 amino acids. CDR3 DNA sequence: TGTGCCAGCAGTGAGAGGGCTAGCGGGGTGAAAATTAGCGAGCAGTACTTC. Protein: CASSERASGVKISEQYF.